This paragraph covers one T cell receptor (beta chain) sequence. Antigen specificity is unknown. The table came from immunoSEQ multiplex PCR; TCRdb's copy has only in-frame clones and leaves some out. The sample has tens of thousands of clones, 88% seen once. The sample comes from a study of T cells in localized non-small cell lung cancer. Points from the study as a whole: With higher T cell density in blood came longer overall survival. Highest T cell clonality was seen in uninvolved adjacent lung, surpassing that measured in tumor. Sequencing was restricted to one tumor region; therefore, heterogeneity remains possible. Appearing in adjacent lung were a median about 59 of the top 100 tumor clones.

The CDR3 covers 15 residues. Losses at the gene ends were 10 bases for V and 4 bases for J; bases not matched to a gene: 9. Germline V gene data show CDR1 as MNHEY and CDR2 as SMNVEV (reference sequence). This receptor was obtained from a woman aged 35 to 75 with stage I lung adenocarcinoma. This specimen was peripheral blood, taken before any cancer treatment. This rearrangement joins TRBV27 to TRBJ2-2; the match to TRBD1 covers 10 bases. The DNA for the CDR3 is TGTGCCACCGCGACAGGGGGCTATGGCACCGGGGAGCTGTTTTTT. Amino acids: CATATGGYGTGELFF.